A single sample gave rise to the 27 T cell receptor beta chains below, sequenced in a study of identical twins. MiXCR, applied by TCRdb to the 5' RACE reads, yields one record per CDR3 protein. Of roughly 200,000 distinct CDR3 sequences listed, around 8% are singletons. This same sample was also part of a study on yellow fever vaccine responses in identical twins.

The specimen was memory (CD45RO+) T cells sorted from blood. The origin of the receptors is a woman aged 18-29 years in good health.

V gene TRBV11-2 combines with J gene TRBJ2-7; unclear D gene. The germline V gene has CDR1 SGHAT and CDR2 FQNNGV. The CDR3 sequence is 14 residues long. Trimming stripped 1 base from V and 1 base from J, with 8 bases between. For the CDR3, the DNA is TGTGCCAGCAGCTTAGTTGTCGGATCCTACGAGCAGTACTTC. Amino acid sequence: CASSLVVGSYEQYF.

This clonotype was detected a few times. The gene calls are TRBV24-1 and TRBJ2-2; 7 nucleotides align to TRBD1. Germline V gene sequence: CDR1 KGHDR, CDR2 SFDVKD. This CDR3 contains 18 residues. Trimming took 0 bases from V and 2 from J; bases not matched to a gene: 8. The CDR3 DNA is TGTGCCACCAGTGATTTGACACCGGGACAGCGCAACACCGGGGAGCTGTTTTTT. It specifies CATSDLTPGQRNTGELFF.

Here the CDR3 DNA reads TGTGCCAGCAGTCCAACGGGACAGAGACAGGAGCCCCAGCATTTT. Translation gives CASSPTGQRQEPQHF. The rearrangement joins TRBV27 to TRBJ1-5; TRBD1 matches at 7 bases. Germline assignment: CDR1 MNHEY and CDR2 SMNVEV (reference sequence). The CDR3 sequence is 15 residues long. V lost 5 bases and J lost 8; bases outside the gene matches: 12.

In its sample, this clonotype was seen a few times. The gene calls are TRBV6-5 and TRBJ2-7; TRBD2 is a possible D gene (5 bases). CDR1 and CDR2 from the germline V gene are MNHEY and SVGAGI. Deletions cut 2 bases from V and 7 bases from J, with 18 bases between. CDR3 length: 15 amino acids. The CDR3 loop reads CASSYVSTGVEEQYF. For the CDR3, the DNA is TGTGCCAGCAGTTACGTATCCACCGGGGTTGAAGAGCAGTACTTC.

The chain carries TRBV10-3 and TRBJ1-1, with D unclear. The CDR3 is 14 residues long. V lost 0 bases, J lost 6 bases, and 11 bases lay in between. Germline CDR1 reads ENHRY; CDR2 reads SYGVKD. The CDR3 DNA sequence: TGTGCCATCAGTGAGTCGGCGGGGATGGCTGAAGCTTTCTTT. This translates into CAISESAGMAEAFF.

This clonotype has ten or more counts. The CDR3 bases are TGTGCCAGCAGCTTAGATTCGGGCGGGGGGGCCGTAAACATTCAGTACTTC. Its translation is CASSLDSGGGAVNIQYF. This chain joins TRBV7-8 and TRBJ2-4, with 9 bases that match TRBD2. CDR3 length: 17 amino acids. Unmatched junction bases numbered 10, after V lost 1 base and J lost 6 bases. Germline-derived CDR1 and CDR2 are SGHVS and FQNEAQ. The complete variable domain, with remaining parts taken from reference TRBV7-8 and TRBJ2-4, reads GAGVSQSPRYKVAKRGQDVALRCDPISGHVSLFWYQQALGQGPEFLTYFQNEAQLDKSGLPSDRFFAERPEGSVSTLKIQRTQQEDSAVYLCASSLDSGGGAVNIQYFGAGTRLSVL.

This rearrangement joins TRBV18 to TRBJ2-5; D remains ambiguous. This CDR3 spans 13 amino acids. The germline V gene has CDR1 KGHSH and CDR2 LQKENI. Trimming cost V 2 bases and J 3 bases, with 7 bases left between them. The CDR3 loop is CASSPFWEETQYF. CDR3 nucleotides: TGTGCCAGCTCACCATTTTGGGAAGAGACCCAGTACTTC.

V and J are TRBV2 and TRBJ2-7, with 11 bases aligning to TRBD1. Germline V lookup: CDR1 SNHLY, CDR2 FYNNEI. This CDR3 region has 14 residues. V gave up 2 bases and J gave up 5 bases; unmatched junction bases: 2. The CDR3 DNA sequence: TGTGCCAGCAGTGAATGGACAGGGGGCAACGAGCAGTACTTC. This translates into CASSEWTGGNEQYF.

The J gene is TRBJ1-4, the V gene TRBV7-2, with D perhaps TRBD1 (6 bases). CDR3 length: 15 residues. Per the germline V gene, CDR1 is SGHTA and CDR2 is FQGNSA. V was shortened by 4 bases and J by 5 bases, with 14 bases between the two germline ends. CDR3 DNA: TGTGCCAGCAGCTCCAGGGGCAGGCTCAATGAAAAACTGTTTTTT. Amino acids: CASSSRGRLNEKLFF.

This clonotype was seen a few times. J is TRBJ2-7 and V is TRBV5-5; D ambiguous. CDR3 length equals 13 residues. V lost 2 bases and J lost 5, with 11 bases in between. Germline V lookup: CDR1 SGHKS, CDR2 YYEKEE (reference sequence). CDR3 residues: CASSFSGKHEQYF. The CDR3 coding sequence is TGTGCCAGCAGCTTTTCTGGGAAGCACGAGCAGTACTTC.

This clonotype was counted between two and nine times. This chain uses TRBV4-2 with TRBJ2-7; D may be TRBD1 or TRBD2 (5 bases each). The CDR3 extends over 16 amino acids. Trimming removed 2 bases at V and 0 bases at J, with 14 bases between. Germline CDR1 LGHNA, CDR2 YNFKEQ. CDR3 nucleotide sequence: TGTGCCAGCAGCCAATCTGAGGGGAAAGGCTCCTACGAGCAGTACTTC. It specifies CASSQSEGKGSYEQYF.

This clonotype occurred a few times. The V call is TRBV19, the J call TRBJ2-1; maybe TRBD1 (5 bases). The germline V gene has CDR1 LNHDA and CDR2 SQIVND (reference sequence). The CDR3 consists of 15 residues. Trimming removed 6 bases at V and 2 bases at J, with 14 bases between. The CDR3 reads CASRQDRSTYNEQFF. As DNA, the CDR3 is TGTGCCAGTAGGCAAGACAGATCCACCTACAATGAGCAGTTCTTC.

This clonotype occurred many times. CDR3 in DNA: TGTGCCAGCAGCGTTAAGAACACCGGGGAGCTGTTTTTT. Translation gives CASSVKNTGELFF. This sequence joins TRBV9 and TRBJ2-2; the D is unclear. Germline CDR1 SGDLS, CDR2 YYNGEE. The germline V and J ends were trimmed by 2 bases and 1 base, with 3 bases remaining between them. This CDR3 has 13 amino acids.

This clonotype was seen repeatedly, ten times or more. J is TRBJ2-7 and V is TRBV12-3 or TRBV12-4; D uncertain. The CDR3 runs to 12 residues. The germline V and J ends were trimmed by 6 bases and 0 bases, with 6 bases remaining between them. CDR3 nucleotides: TGTGCCAGCAGAGGTAACTCCTACGAGCAGTACTTC. It yields the protein CASRGNSYEQYF.

The table lists this clonotype with a few counts. The chain joins TRBV16 to TRBJ2-7; possibly TRBD2 for D (6 bases). From germline, CDR1 is KGHSY and CDR2 FQNENV. Between the trimmed V and J ends, which lost 4 bases and 8 bases, there was a span of 21 bases. The CDR3 contains 15 residues. CDR3 sequence reads: CASSRDLSQGLKQYF. CDR3 nucleotides: TGTGCCAGCAGCCGGGACTTATCGCAGGGATTAAAGCAGTACTTC.

The chain employs TRBV28 and TRBJ2-5; the D is unclear. The CDR3 runs to 15 residues. Germline CDR1 reads MDHEN; CDR2 reads SYDVKM. The V gene lost 3 bases and the J gene lost 5 bases, with 16 bases spanning the gap. The CDR3 DNA reads as TGTGCCAGCAGTTTCGATTCTCTGGGTGGGGAGACCCAGTACTTC. The encoded protein is CASSFDSLGGETQYF.

This clonotype appeared a few times. This chain uses TRBV3-1 with TRBJ1-1; possibly TRBD1 for D (5 bases). Germline lookup yields CDR1 LGHDT and CDR2 YNNKEL (reference sequence). The V gene lost 3 bases and the J gene lost 7 bases, with 9 bases spanning the gap. The CDR3 is made up of 12 amino acids. The CDR3 bases are TGTGCCAGCAGCCATCGGGACCGTGAAGCTTTCTTT. Amino acids: CASSHRDREAFF.

This clonotype was observed at least ten times. V gene TRBV4-2 combines with J gene TRBJ2-5, with a tentative D call TRBD2 (6 bases). Per germline, CDR1 LGHNA and CDR2 YNFKEQ. Trimming took 0 bases from V and 1 from J, leaving 15 bases between them. This CDR3 is 17 amino acids long. CDR3: CASSQDAGLGSQETQYF. CDR3 coding DNA: TGTGCCAGCAGCCAAGACGCGGGATTAGGAAGCCAAGAGACCCAGTACTTC.

This clonotype has a count of ten or more. The chain has TRBV7-9 and TRBJ2-3; D uncertain. The V gene lost 3 bases and the J gene lost 3 bases, with 7 bases spanning the gap. The CDR3 loop spans 13 amino acids. Germline V gene sequence: CDR1 SEHNR, CDR2 FQNEAQ (reference sequence). CDR3 DNA sequence: TGTGCCAGCAGCTTGTCCAGTACAGATACGCAGTATTTT. Translated, it gives CASSLSSTDTQYF.

This clonotype was observed at least ten times. This chain joins TRBV7-2 and TRBJ1-2, with D maybe TRBD1 (5 bases). CDR1 and CDR2 (germline): SGHTA, FQGNSA. There are 14 residues in the CDR3. V gave up 2 bases and J gave up 8 bases, with 15 bases separating them. The CDR3 sequence: CASSLTGGSWGYTF. In nucleotides, the CDR3 is TGTGCCAGCAGCTTAACGGGGGGGTCGTGGGGCTACACCTTC.

This clonotype was detected a few times. CDR3 sequence: CASSLLSGGAYEQYF. For the CDR3, the DNA is TGTGCCAGCAGCTTGCTAAGCGGGGGGGCCTACGAGCAGTACTTC. The V gene is TRBV5-6, the J gene TRBJ2-7; 10 bases fit TRBD2. V was clipped by 1 base and J by 2 bases; unmatched bases: 3. From germline, CDR1 is SGHDT and CDR2 YYEEEE. The CDR3 has 15 residues.

Regarding this clonotype: The junction and the germline gene differ at one end; a read error may be behind it. The chain combines TRBV27 with TRBJ1-5; D remains unclear. CDR3 length equals 17 residues. From germline, CDR1 is MNHEY and CDR2 SMNVEV (reference sequence). The CDR3 nucleotides read TGTGCCAGCTCCCGTATAGCTAGCACTTATAGCAATCAGCCCCATCATTTT. Translated: CASSRIASTYSNQPHHF.

The V call is TRBV9, the J call TRBJ2-5; D ambiguous. This CDR3 has 14 amino acids. Germline-derived CDR1 and CDR2 are SGDLS and YYNGEE. V was trimmed by 1 base and J by 1 base, leaving 8 bases between them. The CDR3 protein is CASSVRPSQETQYF. The CDR3 region has the DNA TGTGCCAGCAGCGTACGTCCCTCCCAAGAGACCCAGTACTTC.

This clonotype has ten or more counts. V gene TRBV20-1 combines with J gene TRBJ2-1; D is undetermined. The CDR3 spans 13 residues. The germline CDR1 and CDR2 sequences are DFQATT and SNEGSKA (reference sequence). V shed 4 bases and J shed 8 bases, with 15 bases lying between them. The CDR3, as DNA: TGCAGTGCTAAAGACCGCACGGACCATGAGCAGTTCTTC. Residues: CSAKDRTDHEQFF.

The table lists this clonotype with a few counts. The genes are TRBV6-5 and TRBJ2-5; the D call may be TRBD1 or TRBD2 (5 bases each). V was shortened by 4 bases and J by 7 bases, with 16 bases between the two germline ends. The CDR3 is 14 residues long. From germline, CDR1 is MNHEY and CDR2 SVGAGI. The CDR3 protein is CASSSTRGGGTQYF. In nucleotides, the CDR3 is TGTGCCAGCAGTTCCACCCGGGGCGGAGGGACCCAGTACTTC.

In its sample, this clonotype was seen a few times. The chain combines TRBV6-5 with TRBJ2-5; 10 nucleotides agree with TRBD2. Germline V lookup: CDR1 MNHEY, CDR2 SVGAGI. The CDR3 covers 18 residues. J gave up 4 bases and V 0 bases, and 11 bases lay outside the gene matches. CDR3 amino acids: CASSYSRLAGAGVETQYF. The CDR3 region has the DNA TGTGCCAGCAGTTACTCGAGGCTAGCGGGAGCGGGGGTAGAGACCCAGTACTTC.

This clonotype came up many times. The chain links TRBV5-5 to TRBJ2-3; D call uncertain. The CDR3 length is 14 residues. CDR1 is SGHKS, CDR2 YYEKEE, per germline (reference sequence). The V and J ends lost 1 base and 0 bases respectively, with 6 bases between them. The CDR3 reads CASSLFGSTDTQYF. The DNA for the CDR3 is TGTGCCAGCAGCTTGTTCGGTAGCACAGATACGCAGTATTTT.